Listed here are 21 T cell receptor beta chains from one sample, sequenced in a study of response to subunit inactivated influenza vaccine. Each CDR3 protein is one row after TCRdb ran MiXCR on the RT-PCR reads. This sample yields 700,000 to 900,000 distinct CDR3 sequences, of which less than 25% are seen a single time; about a tenth belongs to the top ten. The sequenced sample was PBMCs from blood, obtained about 5 days after vaccination. Receptors originate from a man aged 50 to 60 who received an inactivated influenza vaccine.

The chain joins TRBV10-3 to TRBJ1-3; D may be TRBD1 (5 bases). Germline V CDR1 and CDR2: ENHRY, SYGVKD. V was cut by 10 bases and J by 0 bases, with 16 bases left in between. The CDR3 length is 15 residues. The CDR3 reads CATRGFAGSGNTIYF. The CDR3 DNA reads TGTGCCACCCGGGGGTTCGCCGGCTCTGGAAACACCATATATTTT.

CDR3 nucleotide sequence: TGCGCCAGCAGCTTGGAACTGACAGGGAACATCTACGAGCAGTACTTC. The encoded protein is CASSLELTGNIYEQYF. V gene TRBV5-1 combines with J gene TRBJ2-7; 7 bases line up with TRBD1. The CDR3 has 16 residues. The ends lost 0 bases at V and 3 bases at J; junction bases unmatched: 9. Germline lookup yields CDR1 SGHRS and CDR2 YFSETQ.

V gene TRBV12-3 or TRBV12-4 combines with J gene TRBJ2-6, with D hard to call. The CDR3 is made up of 16 amino acids. The V gene lost 6 bases and the J gene lost 1 base, with 13 bases spanning the gap. CDR3 nucleotide sequence: TGTGCCAGCAGCCCTGGACGGCAGTCTGGGGCCAACGTCCTGACTTTC. This gives the protein CASSPGRQSGANVLTF.

The rearrangement links TRBV6-2 or TRBV6-3 to TRBJ2-2; D is uncertain. V shed 7 bases and J shed 1 base, with 10 bases lying between them. This CDR3 has 14 residues. Per germline, CDR1 MNHEY and CDR2 SVGEGT. The CDR3 DNA sequence: TGTGCCAGCATGTCACCGGTGAACACCGGGGAGCTGTTTTTT. Its protein is CASMSPVNTGELFF.

In this sample, this clonotype turned up a few times. The J gene is TRBJ1-3, the V gene TRBV7-2; D unclear. Trimming shortened V by 4 bases and J by 0 bases, and 13 bases separated the two germline ends. The CDR3 totals 16 residues. Germline CDR1 reads SGHTA; CDR2 reads FQGNSA. The CDR3 DNA follows: TGTGCCAGCAGCTCCGACGGTCGGACCTCTGGAAACACCATATATTTT. Amino acids: CASSSDGRTSGNTIYF.

This chain uses TRBV28 with TRBJ1-5; no firm D call. V was shortened by 10 bases and J by 0 bases, with 13 bases between the two germline ends. Germline values: CDR1 MDHEN, CDR2 SYDVKM. The CDR3 covers 14 residues. CDR3 residues: CATELLNSNQPQHF. CDR3 sequence (DNA): TGTGCCACCGAGTTGCTGAATAGCAATCAGCCCCAGCATTTT. The full variable domain, rest sourced from reference TRBV28 and TRBJ1-5, is DVKVTQSSRYLVKRTGEKVFLECVQDMDHENMFWYRQDPGLGLRLIYFSYDVKMKEKGDIPEGYSVSREKKERFSLILESASTNQTSMYLCATELLNSNQPQHFGDGTRLSIL.

There are many counts of this clonotype. The chain joins TRBV4-1 to TRBJ2-3; TRBD1 matches 8 bases. The CDR3 extends over 16 amino acids. Germline CDR1 and CDR2: MGHRA and YSYEKL. Trimming at V came to 0 bases and at J to 1 base, leaving 3 bases not matched to a gene. The CDR3 nucleotides read TGCGCCAGCAGCCAAGACAGGGGGCTGGGCACAGATACGCAGTATTTT. Protein product: CASSQDRGLGTDTQYF.

The gene calls are TRBV3-1 and TRBJ2-2, with D unresolved. Germline V CDR1 and CDR2: LGHDT, YNNKEL (reference sequence). This CDR3 comprises 15 residues. Trimming cost V 3 bases and J 0 bases, with 8 bases left between them. The CDR3 region has the DNA TGTGCCAGCAGCCAGCTAGGGACGAACACCGGGGAGCTGTTTTTT. Its translation: CASSQLGTNTGELFF.

The chain couples TRBV6-2 or TRBV6-3 to TRBJ2-1; 13 nucleotides align to TRBD2. V gave up 5 bases and J gave up 8 bases; unmatched junction bases: 12. Germline CDR1 and CDR2: MNHEY and SVGEGT. The CDR3 contains 17 residues. The CDR3 here is CASSPRRTSGRADEQFF. CDR3 coding DNA: TGTGCCAGCAGTCCCCGTCGTACTAGCGGGAGGGCCGATGAGCAGTTCTTC.

CDR3 sequence reads: CASSPVAGSNTGELFF. The CDR3 DNA reads TGTGCCAGCAGCCCTGTGGCAGGGTCGAACACCGGGGAGCTGTTTTTT. The rearrangement joins TRBV5-4 to TRBJ2-2; D perhaps matches TRBD1 (5 bases). Trimming shortened V by 4 bases and J by 0 bases, and 13 bases separated the two germline ends. From germline, CDR1 is SGHNT and CDR2 YYREEE (reference sequence). The CDR3 sequence is 16 residues long.

The chain joins TRBV28 to TRBJ2-7; weak D call: TRBD2 (5 bases). This CDR3 contains 15 residues. The V gene lost 4 bases and the J gene lost 4 bases, with 17 bases spanning the gap. Germline assignment: CDR1 MDHEN and CDR2 SYDVKM. Here the CDR3 DNA reads TGTGCCAGCAGTTCCCCGTCCGGGAAACATTACGAGCAGTACTTC. This sequence encodes CASSSPSGKHYEQYF.

This clonotype was seen a handful of times. The chain is built from TRBV7-2 and TRBJ2-7, with D maybe TRBD1 (5 bases). This CDR3 is 14 amino acids long. Germline CDR1 and CDR2: SGHTA and FQGNSA. Trimming pared 4 bases from V and 1 base from J, leaving 11 bases between. CDR3 DNA sequence: TGTGCCAGCAGCTACCAGACAGATTCCTACGAGCAGTACTTC. Protein sequence: CASSYQTDSYEQYF.

The CDR3 is CASSFFLGAPEAFF. CDR3 DNA: TGTGCCAGCAGCTTTTTTTTAGGGGCCCCTGAAGCTTTCTTT. The V gene is TRBV11-2, the J gene TRBJ1-1, with a possible D match to TRBD1 (5 bases). Germline V gene sequence: CDR1 SGHAT, CDR2 FQNNGV. This CDR3 region has 14 residues. With 3 bases removed from V and 6 bases from J, the gap between germline ends came to 14 bases.

This chain connects TRBV6-2 or TRBV6-3 to TRBJ1-5; 7 bases agree with TRBD1. The CDR3 spans 13 residues. CDR1 is MNHEY and CDR2 is SVGEGT in the germline V gene. The junction had 3 bases not matched to a gene; V was cut back by 6 bases and J by 4 bases. For the CDR3, the DNA is TGTGCCAGCAGACAGGGGAGGAATCAGCCCCAGCATTTT. Encoded protein: CASRQGRNQPQHF.

Only a few counts were recorded for this clonotype. CDR3 in amino acids: CAISQDRAGELFF. CDR3 DNA: TGTGCCATCAGCCAAGACAGAGCCGGGGAGCTGTTTTTT. This chain links TRBV10-3 with TRBJ2-2, with TRBD1 as a possible D gene (5 bases). Germline V gives CDR1 ENHRY, CDR2 SYGVKD. V lost 6 bases, J lost 6 bases, and 11 bases lay in between. This CDR3 has 13 residues.

The chain recombines TRBV7-2 with TRBJ2-3; D may be TRBD2 (7 bases). The length of the CDR3 is 13 residues. The germline gives CDR1 SGHTA, CDR2 FQGNSA. The V end was cut by 5 bases, the J end by 6 bases, with 12 bases between. The CDR3 DNA follows: TGTGCCAGCAGCCCGAAGGGGGGGGATACGCAGTATTTT. This sequence encodes CASSPKGGDTQYF.

The chain links TRBV29-1 to TRBJ2-7; 7 bases are a match to TRBD1. The CDR3 length is 12 residues. Trimming at V came to 6 bases and at J to 5 bases, leaving 7 bases not matched to a gene. Germline-derived CDR1 and CDR2 are SQVTM and ANQGSEA. CDR3 coding DNA: TGCAGCGTCAACCAGGGGGTACACGAGCAGTACTTC. This gives the protein CSVNQGVHEQYF.

The chain has TRBV6-2 or TRBV6-3 and TRBJ2-7; D gene uncertain. Germline values: CDR1 MNHEY, CDR2 SVGEGT. The CDR3 is 17 residues long. Between the trimmed V and J ends, which lost 5 bases and 1 base, there was a span of 21 bases. CDR3 in amino acids: CASSPLPQTSLSYEQYF. The CDR3 DNA reads as TGTGCCAGCAGTCCTTTACCGCAAACCTCCCTTTCCTACGAGCAGTACTTC.

The gene calls are TRBV23-1 and TRBJ2-1; 11 bases line up with TRBD2. TRBV23-1 is noted as an ORF with a role that remains uncertain. There are 16 residues in the CDR3. V lost 3 bases and J lost 5; bases outside the gene matches: 6. CDR3 region: CASSQPVAGGDNEQFF. The CDR3 coding sequence is TGCGCCAGCAGTCAGCCAGTAGCGGGAGGGGACAATGAGCAGTTCTTC.

J is TRBJ1-2 and V is TRBV20-1; maybe TRBD1 (6 bases). V lost 6 bases and J lost 4, with 18 bases in between. Germline V lookup: CDR1 DFQATT, CDR2 SNEGSKA (reference sequence). The CDR3 contains 14 residues. DNA of the CDR3: TGCAGTGCCTCAGGGGTCGGTCCTACCTATGGCTACACCTTC. Amino acid sequence: CSASGVGPTYGYTF.

This clonotype has only a few counts. This chain uses TRBV7-9 with TRBJ1-4; TRBD1 matches at 10 bases. Germline V CDR1 and CDR2: SEHNR, FQNEAQ (reference sequence). The CDR3 is made up of 14 amino acids. V lost 5 bases and J lost 8; bases outside the gene matches: 5. The CDR3 protein is CASSRRDRGEKLFF. As DNA, the CDR3 is TGTGCCAGCAGCCGGAGGGACAGGGGAGAAAAACTGTTTTTT.